What follows are 18 T cell receptor beta chains derived from one specimen sequenced in a study of blood T cell repertoires in COVID-19. The table came from immunoSEQ multiplex PCR; TCRdb's copy has only in-frame clones and leaves some out. The profile shows some 320,000 clones, roughly nine tenths of them singletons. Sequencing was performed on peripheral blood. The receptors here all came from a woman in her thirties with COVID-19, enrolled during active disease.

The rearrangement uses TRBV9 and TRBJ2-3; 9 bases map to TRBD2. After removal of 7 bases from V and 3 bases from J, the junction contained 3 bases not matched to a gene. In germline, CDR1 is SGDLS, CDR2 YYNGEE. This CDR3 is 13 amino acids long. CDR3 sequence reads: CASRGLATDTQYF. The CDR3 DNA follows: TGTGCCAGCCGGGGACTAGCAACAGATACGCAGTATTTT. The full variable domain, rest sourced from reference TRBV9 and TRBJ2-3, is DSGVTQTPKHLITATGQRVTLRCSPRSGDLSVYWYQQSLDQGLQFLIQYYNGEERAKGNILERFSAQQFPDLHSELNLSSLELGDSALYFCASRGLATDTQYFGPGTRLTVL.

This chain connects TRBV7-2 to TRBJ2-2; D is unresolved. This CDR3 has 14 residues. Germline lookup yields CDR1 SGHTA and CDR2 FQGNSA. V shed 3 bases and J shed 2 bases, with 7 bases lying between them. CDR3 sequence reads: CASSFLLNTGELFF. CDR3 sequence (DNA): TGTGCCAGCAGCTTTTTACTCAACACCGGGGAGCTGTTTTTT.

The chain couples TRBV10-1 to TRBJ1-1; D remains unclear. This CDR3 is built from 13 residues. V dropped 5 bases and J dropped 3 bases, with 10 bases sitting between them. Germline V gene data show CDR1 as WNHNN and CDR2 as SYGVQD (reference sequence). In DNA, the CDR3 is TGCGCCAGCAGTTCACGGGAAGACACTGAAGCTTTCTTT. Protein product: CASSSREDTEAFF.

The genes are TRBV7-2 and TRBJ2-7; 11 nucleotides align to TRBD2. In germline, CDR1 is SGHTA, CDR2 FQGNSA. After removal of 4 bases from V and 4 bases from J, the junction contained 9 bases not matched to a gene. The CDR3 runs to 16 residues. The CDR3 coding sequence is TGTGCCAGCAGCTCCGCGCGGACTAGCGGGTTGTACGAGCAGTACTTC. Translating it yields CASSSARTSGLYEQYF.

The DNA for the CDR3 is TGTGCCAGCAGCTTAGTACCAGCCCTAGGAGGCGGGGAGCTGTTTTTT. This sequence encodes CASSLVPALGGGELFF. The J gene is TRBJ2-2, the V gene TRBV7-9, with D possibly matching TRBD2 (5 bases). Germline V gene data show CDR1 as SEHNR and CDR2 as FQNEAQ (reference sequence). V was pared by 1 base and J by 7 bases, with 16 bases between. The CDR3 contains 16 residues.

V and J are TRBV2 and TRBJ1-2; D remains ambiguous. V lost 6 bases to trimming and J lost 2 bases, with 10 bases between them. Germline assignment: CDR1 SNHLY and CDR2 FYNNEI. The CDR3 has 13 residues. The CDR3 sequence: CASSSTGNYGYTF. CDR3 bases: TGTGCCAGCAGCTCAACGGGGAACTATGGCTACACCTTC.

This clone appeared a few times. The V gene is TRBV5-5, the J gene TRBJ1-1, with 8 bases lining up with TRBD1. Germline CDR1 SGHKS, CDR2 YYEKEE (reference sequence). V gave up 4 bases and J gave up 8 bases; unmatched junction bases: 13. This CDR3 region has 15 residues. The CDR3 nucleotides read TGTGCCAGCAGCCCAGCCGGGACAGGTATCAGGGAAGCTTTCTTT. It encodes CASSPAGTGIREAFF.

The J gene is TRBJ1-4, the V gene TRBV7-9, with TRBD1 identical over 8 bases. Germline V gene sequence: CDR1 SEHNR, CDR2 FQNEAQ (reference sequence). The J segment lost 6 bases and the V segment lost 4 bases, leaving 13 bases of the junction unmatched. CDR3 length equals 17 residues. This CDR3 is CASSSQGDRLPHEKLFF. The CDR3, as DNA: TGTGCCAGCAGCTCACAGGGGGACAGGCTTCCTCATGAAAAACTGTTTTTT.

The chain couples TRBV5-8 to TRBJ1-1; a possible D gene is TRBD1 (6 bases). The germline V and J ends were trimmed by 0 bases and 2 bases, with 11 bases remaining between them. From germline, CDR1 is SGHTS and CDR2 YDEGEE. The CDR3 runs to 15 residues. The CDR3: CASSLVNRVNTEAFF. Written as DNA, the CDR3 is TGTGCCAGCAGCTTGGTGAACAGGGTCAACACTGAAGCTTTCTTT.

V is TRBV15 and J is TRBJ2-7; 11 bases agree with TRBD2. The CDR3 totals 16 residues. Germline CDR1 reads LNHNV; CDR2 reads YYDKDF (reference sequence). V dropped 4 bases and J dropped 2; count of bases not matched to a gene: 7. CDR3 nucleotides: TGTGCCACCAGCACAGTTCTAGCGGGGGGCGCCTACGAGCAGTACTTC. Encoded protein: CATSTVLAGGAYEQYF.

The chain employs TRBV5-6 and TRBJ2-2; the D is unclear. Per germline, CDR1 SGHDT and CDR2 YYEEEE. The ends were cut back, 0 bases at V and 2 bases at J, with 11 bases in the middle. The CDR3 is made up of 16 amino acids. In DNA form, the CDR3 reads TGTGCCAGCAGCTTGGCCAGAGACTTTAACACCGGGGAGCTGTTTTTT. Amino acids: CASSLARDFNTGELFF. The entire variable domain, with the rest obtained from reference TRBV5-6 and TRBJ2-2, is as follows: DAGVTQSPTHLIKTRGQQVTLRCSPKSGHDTVSWYQQALGQGPQFIFQYYEEEERQRGNFPDRFSGHQFPNYSSELNVNALLLGDSALYLCASSLARDFNTGELFFGEGSRLTVL.

V and J are TRBV27 and TRBJ1-5, with D unresolved. V lost 1 base to trimming and J lost 5 bases, with 12 bases between them. Germline V gene data show CDR1 as MNHEY and CDR2 as SMNVEV (reference sequence). The CDR3 runs 15 residues. CDR3 amino acids: CASSLFGGLDQPQHF. DNA of the CDR3: TGTGCCAGCAGTTTATTCGGTGGTTTGGATCAGCCCCAGCATTTT.

This sequence joins TRBV7-9 and TRBJ2-2; tentative D call: TRBD1 (6 bases). The CDR3 length is 17 residues. Germline-derived CDR1 and CDR2 are SEHNR and FQNEAQ (reference sequence). Trimming left V 5 bases short and J 0 bases short, with 16 bases between. The CDR3 nucleotides read TGTGCCAGCAGCCTCCAACCGGGACAAGCGAACACCGGGGAGCTGTTTTTT. Translating it yields CASSLQPGQANTGELFF.

This chain connects TRBV28 to TRBJ1-2; D perhaps matches TRBD1 (5 bases). The CDR3 loop spans 15 amino acids. Germline loops: CDR1 MDHEN, CDR2 SYDVKM. Trimming pared 6 bases from V and 1 base from J, leaving 15 bases between. For the CDR3, the DNA is TGTGCCAGCAGGGGCGGGGGAACCTATAACTATGGCTACACCTTC. Translation gives CASRGGGTYNYGYTF.

The chain has TRBV5-1 and TRBJ2-3, with 14 bases lining up with TRBD2. The CDR3 runs to 16 residues. Trimming took 3 bases from V and 4 from J; bases not matched to a gene: 4. Germline CDR1 reads SGHRS; CDR2 reads YFSETQ. The CDR3 DNA follows: TGCGCCAGCAGCTCCAGACTAGCGGGGGGGCCAGATACGCAGTATTTT. Amino acids: CASSSRLAGGPDTQYF.

The rearrangement uses TRBV24-1 and TRBJ2-7, with 8 bases matching TRBD1. Germline trimming cut 5 bases from V and 7 bases from J; bases unmatched to any gene: 3. The CDR3 has 12 residues. CDR1 and CDR2 (germline): KGHDR, SFDVKD. The CDR3 sequence: CATSGTGWEQYF. As DNA, the CDR3 is TGTGCCACCAGTGGGACAGGGTGGGAGCAGTACTTC.

This chain uses TRBV19 with TRBJ1-1; a weak D match, TRBD1 (6 bases). The CDR3 runs to 15 residues. V was pared by 1 base and J by 5 bases, with 14 bases between. In germline, CDR1 is LNHDA, CDR2 SQIVND (reference sequence). CDR3 DNA sequence: TGTGCCAGTAGTATAGCCACAGGGAGAGGGACTGAAGCTTTCTTT. Protein sequence: CASSIATGRGTEAFF.

This clone came up once. V and J are TRBV18 and TRBJ2-7, with D possibly matching TRBD1 (6 bases). The CDR3 is made up of 16 amino acids. The germline V and J ends were trimmed by 3 bases and 1 base, with 16 bases remaining between them. Germline CDR1 reads KGHSH; CDR2 reads LQKENI. The DNA of the CDR3 is TGTGCCAGCTCACCGGACTCAGGGACACCTTCCTACGAGCAGTACTTC. This translates into CASSPDSGTPSYEQYF.